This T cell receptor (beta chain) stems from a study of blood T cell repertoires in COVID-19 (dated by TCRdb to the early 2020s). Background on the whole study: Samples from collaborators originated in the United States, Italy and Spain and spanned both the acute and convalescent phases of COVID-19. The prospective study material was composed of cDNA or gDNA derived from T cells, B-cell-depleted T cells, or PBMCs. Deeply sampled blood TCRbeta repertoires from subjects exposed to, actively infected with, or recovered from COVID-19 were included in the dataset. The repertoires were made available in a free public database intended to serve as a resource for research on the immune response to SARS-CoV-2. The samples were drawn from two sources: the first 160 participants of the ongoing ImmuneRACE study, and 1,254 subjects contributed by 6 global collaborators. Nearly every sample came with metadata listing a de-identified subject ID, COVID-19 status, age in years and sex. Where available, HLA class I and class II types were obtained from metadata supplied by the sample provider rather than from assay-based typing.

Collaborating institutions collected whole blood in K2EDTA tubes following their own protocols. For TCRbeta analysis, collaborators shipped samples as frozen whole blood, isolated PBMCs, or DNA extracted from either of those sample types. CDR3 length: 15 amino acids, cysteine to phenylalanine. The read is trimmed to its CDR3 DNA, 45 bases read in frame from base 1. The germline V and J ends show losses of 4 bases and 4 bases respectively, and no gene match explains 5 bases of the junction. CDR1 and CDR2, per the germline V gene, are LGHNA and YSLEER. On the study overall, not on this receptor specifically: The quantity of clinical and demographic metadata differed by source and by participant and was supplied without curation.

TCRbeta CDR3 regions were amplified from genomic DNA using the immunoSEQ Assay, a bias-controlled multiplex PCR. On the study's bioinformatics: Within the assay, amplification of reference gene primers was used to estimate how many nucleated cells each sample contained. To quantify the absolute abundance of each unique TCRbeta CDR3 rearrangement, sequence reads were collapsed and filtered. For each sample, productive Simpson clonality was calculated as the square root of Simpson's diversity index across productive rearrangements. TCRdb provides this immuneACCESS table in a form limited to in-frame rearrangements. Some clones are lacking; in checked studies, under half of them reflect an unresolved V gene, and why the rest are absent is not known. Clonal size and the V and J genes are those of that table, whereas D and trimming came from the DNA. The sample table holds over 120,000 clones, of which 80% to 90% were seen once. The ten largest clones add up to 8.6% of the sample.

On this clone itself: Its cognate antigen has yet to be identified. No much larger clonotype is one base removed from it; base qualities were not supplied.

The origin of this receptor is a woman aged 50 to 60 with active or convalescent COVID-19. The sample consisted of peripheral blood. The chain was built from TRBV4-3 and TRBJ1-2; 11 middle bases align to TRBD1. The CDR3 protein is CASSPGQGVLYGYTF. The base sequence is TGCGCCAGCAGCCCGGGACAGGGGGTTCTCTATGGCTACACCTTC.